This T cell receptor (beta chain) was captured in a study of glioma-infiltrating T cells. Germline V gives CDR1 MGHRA, CDR2 YSYEKL. Trimming stripped 0 bases from V and 0 bases from J, with 8 bases between. The CDR3 has 15 residues. Using RNA template, CDR3s of TCR alpha and beta were amplified with iRepertoire arm-PCR. In TCRdb, the multiplex PCR reads were re-called with MiXCR into one record per CDR3 protein. This table has roughly 130,000 distinct CDR3 sequences, 20% to 25% appearing once. Findings of the study overall: Non-neoplastic patients had below-expected tissue-blood divergence, while all gliomas exceeded expectation.

To note about this clonotype: Its target is not known.

This TCR derives from a human donor with low-grade glioma or glioblastoma, undergoing nonglioma brain surgery, or in good health (not recorded which). Material: glioma tissue, nonneoplastic brain tissue, or PBMCs (not recorded which). This chain connects TRBV4-1 to TRBJ1-2, with unresolved D. The CDR3 here is CASSQEKRANYGYTF. DNA of the CDR3: TGCGCCAGCAGCCAAGAAAAAAGGGCTAACTATGGCTACACCTTC.